The next 18 T cell receptor beta chains were all read from a single sample in a study of cytomegalovirus exposure and HLA in healthy donors listed by TCRdb under 2017. Preparation of the library involved the immunoSEQ multiplex PCR assay. A mixture of 60 forward primers for TCR Vbeta segments and 13 reverse primers for TCR Jbeta segments was used in the multiplex PCR. Held by TCRdb, this immuneACCESS table contains in-frame sequences only and omits some clones. Under half of the omission traces to an unresolved V gene where checked; the cause of the rest is unknown. This sample's table contains more than 200,000 clones. The ten largest clones take up roughly 0.89% of the sample. The material sequenced was PBMCs. The receptor set was obtained from a woman in her twenties or thirties in good health and CMV-seropositive.

The CDR3 loop is CASSSGAGSYNEQFF. CDR3 bases: TGTGCCAGCAGTTCCGGAGCGGGCTCCTACAATGAGCAGTTCTTC. J is TRBJ2-1 and V is TRBV27; D is possibly TRBD2 (6 bases). V lost 4 bases, J lost 0 bases, and 10 bases lay in between. The CDR3 has 15 residues. Per germline, CDR1 MNHEY and CDR2 SMNVEV (reference sequence).

The V call is TRBV2, the J call TRBJ1-1; D gene ambiguous. This CDR3 region has 13 residues. V was trimmed by 8 bases and J by 3 bases, leaving 13 bases between them. Germline values: CDR1 SNHLY, CDR2 FYNNEI. The CDR3 here is CASLRKSYTEAFF. DNA of the CDR3: TGTGCCAGCCTGAGGAAGTCGTACACTGAAGCTTTCTTT.

The CDR3, as DNA: TGTGCCAGTCTTCCGAGGGGTAGCGGGAAGAGAGAGACCCAGTACTTC. The encoded protein is CASLPRGSGKRETQYF. The V and J genes are TRBV19 and TRBJ2-5; 8 nucleotides match TRBD2. Unmatched junction bases numbered 15, after V lost 8 bases and J lost 4 bases. The germline CDR1 and CDR2 sequences are LNHDA and SQIVND (reference sequence). This CDR3 contains 16 residues.

The V gene is TRBV19, the J gene TRBJ2-3, with D perhaps TRBD2 (7 bases). This CDR3 has 14 residues. The germline V and J ends were trimmed by 9 bases and 0 bases, with 13 bases remaining between them. Germline V gives CDR1 LNHDA, CDR2 SQIVND (reference sequence). DNA of the CDR3: TGTGCCAGCCATAGGGGGGGAAGCACAGATACGCAGTATTTT. This sequence encodes CASHRGGSTDTQYF. The entire variable domain, with the rest obtained from reference TRBV19 and TRBJ2-3, is as follows: DGGITQSPKYLFRKEGQNVTLSCEQNLNHDAMYWYRQDPGQGLRLIYYSQIVNDFQKGDIAEGYSVSREKKESFPLTVTSAQKNPTAFYLCASHRGGSTDTQYFGPGTRLTVL.

The gene calls are TRBV6-5 and TRBJ1-3; no reliable D call. V dropped 4 bases and J dropped 2 bases, with 9 bases sitting between them. The V gene's germline CDR1 is MNHEY and CDR2 SVGAGI. This CDR3 is built from 14 residues. The CDR3 DNA is TGTGCCAGCAGTTCCCGACACACTGGAAACACCATATATTTT. Translated: CASSSRHTGNTIYF.

The rearrangement uses TRBV4-1 and TRBJ1-1; tentatively, D is TRBD1 (5 bases). Trimming stripped 2 bases from V and 1 base from J, with 11 bases between. The CDR3 loop spans 15 amino acids. Germline V gives CDR1 MGHRA, CDR2 YSYEKL. This CDR3 is CASSQRGGRNTEAFF. The DNA of the CDR3 is TGCGCCAGCAGCCAAAGGGGTGGCAGGAACACTGAAGCTTTCTTT.

The chain recombines TRBV18 with TRBJ1-1, with D possibly TRBD1 on 5 matching bases. Per germline, CDR1 KGHSH and CDR2 LQKENI. V shed 4 bases and J shed 5 bases, with 14 bases lying between them. This CDR3 is 14 amino acids long. The CDR3 loop is CASSQGSVTTEAFF. Written as DNA, the CDR3 is TGTGCCAGCTCACAGGGGTCCGTCACGACTGAAGCTTTCTTT.

The J gene is TRBJ2-7, the V gene TRBV9; 10 bases fit TRBD2. The V gene end was trimmed by 4 bases and the J gene end by 5 bases; junction bases not matched to a gene: 6. Per germline, CDR1 SGDLS and CDR2 YYNGEE. This CDR3 comprises 14 residues. CDR3 region: CASSLAGVVHEQYF. CDR3 nucleotide sequence: TGTGCCAGCAGCCTAGCGGGAGTAGTCCACGAGCAGTACTTC.

The V gene is TRBV6-6, the J gene TRBJ1-1; D is ambiguous. The CDR3 totals 13 residues. Germline V gives CDR1 MNHNY, CDR2 SVGAGI (reference sequence). The ends were cut back, 5 bases at V and 5 bases at J, with 12 bases in the middle. This CDR3 is CASSLYGGTEAFF. In nucleotides, the CDR3 is TGTGCCAGCAGTCTATACGGAGGTACTGAAGCTTTCTTT.

V and J are TRBV2 and TRBJ2-1, with unresolved D. The V gene lost 7 bases and the J gene lost 2 bases, with 9 bases spanning the gap. This CDR3 is 13 amino acids long. Germline V gene lookup returns CDR1 SNHLY and CDR2 FYNNEI. The CDR3 nucleotides read TGTGCCAGCAATGACGCAGCCTACAATGAGCAGTTCTTC. This translates into CASNDAAYNEQFF.

This chain connects TRBV2 to TRBJ2-1; 12 bases agree with TRBD2. There are 17 residues in the CDR3. Trimming at V came to 4 bases and at J to 4 bases, leaving 8 bases not matched to a gene. The germline CDR1 and CDR2 sequences are SNHLY and FYNNEI. CDR3 bases: TGTGCCAGCAGTGCGACTAGCGGGAGCGGAGATTACAATGAGCAGTTCTTC. Translated, it gives CASSATSGSGDYNEQFF.

The J gene is TRBJ2-1, the V gene TRBV29-1; 15 bases are a match to TRBD2. The CDR3 spans 15 residues. The J segment lost 8 bases and the V segment lost 2 bases, leaving 4 bases of the junction unmatched. Germline V gene sequence: CDR1 SQVTM, CDR2 ANQGSEA. CDR3 in amino acids: CSVEYGLAGGDEQFF. The CDR3 coding sequence is TGCAGCGTTGAATATGGACTAGCGGGAGGGGATGAGCAGTTCTTC.

This rearrangement joins TRBV4-3 to TRBJ2-3; D perhaps matches TRBD1 (6 bases). V was shortened by 0 bases and J by 3 bases, with 10 bases between the two germline ends. This CDR3 contains 15 residues. Germline lookup yields CDR1 LGHNA and CDR2 YSLEER. CDR3: CASSQEGARTDTQYF. Written as DNA, the CDR3 is TGCGCCAGCAGCCAAGAGGGGGCCCGGACAGATACGCAGTATTTT.

This sequence joins TRBV19 and TRBJ1-4; possible D gene TRBD1, 5 bases. The V end lost 3 bases, the J end lost 4 bases, and 12 bases lay between the germline ends. The germline V gene has CDR1 LNHDA and CDR2 SQIVND (reference sequence). This CDR3 has 15 amino acids. The CDR3 sequence: CASSIQRQINEKLFF. The CDR3 DNA follows: TGTGCCAGTAGTATTCAACGACAGATTAATGAAAAACTGTTTTTT. Full variable domain (rest looked up from reference TRBV19 and TRBJ1-4): DGGITQSPKYLFRKEGQNVTLSCEQNLNHDAMYWYRQDPGQGLRLIYYSQIVNDFQKGDIAEGYSVSREKKESFPLTVTSAQKNPTAFYLCASSIQRQINEKLFFGSGTQLSVL.

The rearrangement joins TRBV5-1 to TRBJ2-5; 8 nucleotides align to TRBD2. V lost 9 bases, J lost 5 bases, and 9 bases stayed unmatched. The CDR3 is 13 amino acids. Germline V CDR1 and CDR2: SGHRS, YFSETQ. In DNA, the CDR3 is TGCGCCACCAATAGCGGGGCCGAGGAGACCCAGTACTTC. This codes for CATNSGAEETQYF. The whole variable domain, filled in from reference TRBV5-1 and TRBJ2-5, reads KAGVTQTPRYLIKTRGQQVTLSCSPISGHRSVSWYQQTPGQGLQFLFEYFSETQRNKGNFPGRFSGRQFSNSRSEMNVSTLELGDSALYLCATNSGAEETQYFGPGTRLLVL.

V is TRBV6-5 and J is TRBJ2-2, with 10 nucleotides matching TRBD1. V shed 6 bases and J 5 bases; nucleotides not matched to a gene: 3. Per germline, CDR1 MNHEY and CDR2 SVGAGI. CDR3 length equals 14 residues. DNA for the CDR3: TGTGCCAGCAGGGGGGGACAGGGGACCGGGGAGCTGTTTTTT. It is translated as CASRGGQGTGELFF.

V gene TRBV5-1 combines with J gene TRBJ2-5; the D gene is possibly TRBD1 (6 bases). The J call could be wrong; TRBJ2-7 is a better fit for the DNA end. The CDR3 sequence is 14 residues long. CDR1 is SGHRS, CDR2 YFSETQ, per germline. The CDR3 sequence: CASQPGTQRFEQYF. In nucleotides, the CDR3 is TGCGCCAGCCAGCCGGGGACACAAAGGTTCGAGCAGTACTTC.

The chain employs TRBV2 and TRBJ2-7, with TRBD2 as a possible D gene (6 bases). The CDR3 runs 12 residues. Trimming took 6 bases from V and 5 from J, leaving 11 bases between them. From germline, CDR1 is SNHLY and CDR2 FYNNEI. Written as DNA, the CDR3 is TGTGCCAGCAGACCGGGACTGGACGAGCAGTACTTC. It specifies CASRPGLDEQYF.